The 24 T cell receptor beta chains presented below share a single source sample, sequenced in a study of blood T cell repertoires in COVID-19. Produced via immunoSEQ multiplex PCR; TCRdb's table is partial and in-frame only. Of about 440,000 clones in the sample, roughly 89% were seen once. The sample comprised peripheral blood. All receptors derive from a woman aged 30 to 39 with acute or convalescent COVID-19.

With respect to this clone: Relative to the germline gene, one junction end is altered; a read error may explain this. The V gene is TRBV28, the J gene TRBJ2-3; D remains ambiguous. This CDR3 spans 15 amino acids. Germline assignment: CDR1 MDHEN and CDR2 SYDVKM. In DNA form, the CDR3 reads TGTGCCAGCAGCTTATCAGTTTTTCCCACAGATACGCAGTATTTT. Protein product: CASSLSVFPTDTQYF.

This chain links TRBV3-1 (or the pseudogene TRBV3-2) with TRBJ2-3, with D possibly matching TRBD1 (6 bases). This CDR3 spans 14 amino acids. The V end lost 5 bases, the J end lost 4 bases, and 13 bases lay between the germline ends. Germline CDR1 reads LGHDT; CDR2 reads YNNKEL (reference sequence). DNA for the CDR3: TGTGCCAGCAGCAAACGACAGGACGCAGATACGCAGTATTTT. Encoded protein: CASSKRQDADTQYF.

V is TRBV15 and J is TRBJ2-1; the match to TRBD1 covers 9 bases. V lost 7 bases and J lost 6; bases outside the gene matches: 10. This CDR3 has 15 amino acids. CDR1 is LNHNV and CDR2 is YYDKDF in the germline V gene (reference sequence). The CDR3 region has the DNA TGTGCCACCACTCCGGGACAGGGATTTTCCAATGAGCAGTTCTTC. It codes for CATTPGQGFSNEQFF.

The chain combines TRBV19 with TRBJ1-5; D unclear. The CDR3 runs to 14 residues. Trimming cost V 0 bases and J 3 bases, with 6 bases left between them. Germline CDR1 and CDR2: LNHDA and SQIVND (reference sequence). CDR3 in DNA: TGTGCCAGTAGTATAGAACAGCTCAATCAGCCCCAGCATTTT. This translates into CASSIEQLNQPQHF.

This chain links TRBV6-5 with TRBJ2-2; D uncertain. The ends were cut back, 4 bases at V and 6 bases at J, with 15 bases in the middle. Looked up from germline, CDR1 is MNHEY and CDR2 is SVGAGI. The CDR3 has 15 residues. In DNA form, the CDR3 reads TGTGCCAGCAGTTCCCGACCGGGTCAAGCCGGGGAGCTGTTTTTT. Translated: CASSSRPGQAGELFF.

This chain joins TRBV6-5 and TRBJ2-2, with D perhaps TRBD1 (6 bases). The CDR3 length is 14 residues. V was clipped by 8 bases and J by 2 bases, with 12 bases between them. From germline, CDR1 is MNHEY and CDR2 SVGAGI. The CDR3 DNA follows: TGTGCCAGCGTAGAGGACAGTAACACCGGGGAGCTGTTTTTT. Protein product: CASVEDSNTGELFF.

The genes are TRBV12-3 or TRBV12-4 and TRBJ2-3, with D perhaps matching TRBD1 (5 bases). V shed 1 base and J shed 7 bases, with 6 bases lying between them. The CDR3 consists of 12 residues. CDR3 nucleotides: TGTGCCAGCAGTTTAGAGGGGTATACGCAGTATTTT. This sequence encodes CASSLEGYTQYF.

This chain links TRBV4-1 with TRBJ1-2, with D unclear. Trimming stripped 1 base from V and 3 bases from J, with 15 bases between. CDR3 size: 16 residues. The V gene's germline CDR1 is MGHRA and CDR2 YSYEKL. Here the CDR3 DNA reads TGCGCCAGCAGCCAAGGGCGCCCCAACGAGGACTATGGCTACACCTTC. Its translation is CASSQGRPNEDYGYTF.

This clone is medium-sized in the sample. V gene TRBV15 combines with J gene TRBJ1-2, with no clear D. Germline loops: CDR1 LNHNV, CDR2 YYDKDF (reference sequence). The length of the CDR3 is 14 residues. Trimming cost V 0 bases and J 10 bases, with 15 bases left between them. In nucleotides, the CDR3 is TGTGCCACCAGCAGAGATTCAACAGAAGGCTTCTACACCTTC. Its protein product is CATSRDSTEGFYTF.

The chain combines TRBV3-1 (or the pseudogene TRBV3-2) with TRBJ2-3, with D tentatively TRBD2 (5 bases). This CDR3 region has 14 residues. V gave up 3 bases and J gave up 4 bases, with 11 bases separating them. Germline V CDR1 and CDR2: LGHDT, YNNKEL (reference sequence). CDR3 residues: CASSQAGGADTQYF. The CDR3 DNA sequence: TGTGCCAGCAGCCAGGCCGGAGGCGCAGATACGCAGTATTTT.

This chain links TRBV7-9 with TRBJ1-4; TRBD1 agrees at 10 bases. This CDR3 has 15 residues. Looked up from germline, CDR1 is SEHNR and CDR2 is FQNEAQ (reference sequence). V was clipped by 7 bases and J by 8 bases; unmatched bases: 10. The CDR3 loop is CASTKQGQGREKLFF. The CDR3 nucleotides are TGTGCCAGCACCAAACAGGGACAGGGGAGAGAAAAACTGTTTTTT.

This chain links TRBV11-2 with TRBJ2-3; 8 bases agree with TRBD2. This CDR3 is built from 14 residues. Germline V CDR1 and CDR2: SGHAT, FQNNGV. CDR3 region: CAVGRGESTDTQYF. The CDR3 nucleotides read TGTGCAGTCGGGAGGGGGGAAAGCACAGATACGCAGTATTTT.

This chain uses TRBV28 with TRBJ1-5; no clear D. The CDR3 has 14 residues. The V gene lost 2 bases and the J gene lost 5 bases, with 10 bases spanning the gap. Germline-derived CDR1 and CDR2 are MDHEN and SYDVKM. The CDR3 sequence: CASSLRGLDQPQHF. The CDR3 nucleotides read TGTGCCAGCAGTTTACGCGGATTAGATCAGCCCCAGCATTTT.

This clone was seen once. As DNA, the CDR3 is TGTGCCAGCAGTCATCTAGCGGGGGGGCCCGAGCAGTACTTC. Translating it yields CASSHLAGGPEQYF. J is TRBJ2-7 and V is TRBV6-2 or TRBV6-3; 12 bases fit TRBD2. J lost 6 bases, V lost 5 bases, and 5 bases had no gene match. Germline V gene data show CDR1 as MNHEY and CDR2 as SVGEGT. This CDR3 spans 14 amino acids.

V usage is TRBV7-3 and J usage is TRBJ2-3; 8 nucleotides align to TRBD2. Germline assignment: CDR1 SGHTA and CDR2 FQGTGA. This CDR3 comprises 13 residues. Losses at the gene ends were 2 bases for V and 10 bases for J; bases not matched to a gene: 5. CDR3 protein: CASSLGTRRPQYF. CDR3 nucleotide sequence: TGTGCCAGCAGCTTAGGGACTAGACGTCCGCAGTATTTT.

This chain links TRBV9 with TRBJ2-7; D ambiguous. V was pared by 3 bases and J by 3 bases, with 7 bases between. This CDR3 has 12 residues. CDR1 SGDLS and CDR2 YYNGEE come from the germline V gene. The CDR3 here is CASSGAGYEQYF. CDR3 nucleotide sequence: TGTGCCAGCAGCGGAGCAGGCTACGAGCAGTACTTC.

The rearrangement joins TRBV9 to TRBJ2-3, with D possibly matching TRBD2 (5 bases). The V gene's germline CDR1 is SGDLS and CDR2 YYNGEE. Trimming pared 3 bases from V and 0 bases from J, leaving 8 bases between. There are 14 residues in the CDR3. This CDR3 reads CASSAEDSTDTQYF. The CDR3 DNA reads TGTGCCAGCAGCGCGGAGGACAGCACAGATACGCAGTATTTT.

The J gene is TRBJ2-2, the V gene TRBV11-2; D unresolved. The V gene's germline CDR1 is SGHAT and CDR2 FQNNGV. Deletions cut 5 bases from V and 2 bases from J, with 3 bases between. The CDR3 runs to 12 residues. The CDR3 spells CASSQNTGELFF. The CDR3 DNA sequence: TGTGCCAGCAGCCAAAACACCGGGGAGCTGTTTTTT.

V is TRBV28 and J is TRBJ2-5, with TRBD2 identical over 7 bases. With 5 bases clipped from V and 7 bases from J, the junction kept 13 bases outside the gene matches. This CDR3 spans 15 amino acids. Germline values: CDR1 MDHEN, CDR2 SYDVKM. The CDR3 loop reads CASSDRTSGEATQYF. For the CDR3, the DNA is TGTGCCAGCAGTGACCGGACTAGTGGGGAGGCGACCCAGTACTTC.

The rearrangement joins TRBV4-1 to TRBJ1-1; a weak D match, TRBD1 (6 bases). Germline V gives CDR1 MGHRA, CDR2 YSYEKL. V was shortened by 3 bases and J by 4 bases, with 15 bases between the two germline ends. This CDR3 is built from 15 residues. The CDR3 region is CASSHEDGGVTEAFF. DNA for the CDR3: TGCGCCAGCAGCCATGAAGATGGGGGCGTCACTGAAGCTTTCTTT.

This chain links TRBV7-2 with TRBJ1-5; D is perhaps TRBD1 (5 bases). V lost 2 bases to trimming and J lost 0 bases, with 5 bases between them. CDR1 SGHTA and CDR2 FQGNSA come from the germline V gene. The CDR3 loop spans 14 amino acids. The DNA of the CDR3 is TGTGCCAGCAGCTTAACAGGTAGCAATCAGCCCCAGCATTTT. Its translation: CASSLTGSNQPQHF.

This chain links TRBV28 with TRBJ2-2; 7 bases map to TRBD2. J gave up 1 base and V 2 bases, and 4 bases lay outside the gene matches. The CDR3 has 16 amino acids. Looked up from germline, CDR1 is MDHEN and CDR2 is SYDVKM. In nucleotides, the CDR3 is TGTGCCAGCAGTTTAGGGCTAGCGGAGAACACCGGGGAGCTGTTTTTT. As protein: CASSLGLAENTGELFF.

The genes are TRBV19 and TRBJ1-3; D is uncertain. Looked up from germline, CDR1 is LNHDA and CDR2 is SQIVND (reference sequence). The V end lost 4 bases, the J end lost 0 bases, and 10 bases lay between the germline ends. CDR3 length: 15 amino acids. This CDR3 reads CASSTDPRSGNTIYF. In nucleotides, the CDR3 is TGTGCCAGTAGTACAGATCCCCGCTCTGGAAACACCATATATTTT.

This chain joins TRBV9 and TRBJ2-5; 7 nucleotides align to TRBD1. The J segment lost 7 bases and the V segment lost 4 bases, leaving 13 bases of the junction unmatched. Germline CDR1 SGDLS, CDR2 YYNGEE. The CDR3 extends over 15 amino acids. CDR3 residues: CASSPLDRASGTQYF. The CDR3 nucleotides read TGTGCCAGCAGCCCGCTTGACAGGGCCTCCGGGACCCAGTACTTC. The variable domain in full, completed from reference TRBV9 and TRBJ2-5, reads DSGVTQTPKHLITATGQRVTLRCSPRSGDLSVYWYQQSLDQGLQFLIQYYNGEERAKGNILERFSAQQFPDLHSELNLSSLELGDSALYFCASSPLDRASGTQYFGPGTRLLVL.